A selection of T cell receptor beta chains follows, all from one sample in a study of T cell responses to AZD1222 COVID-19 vaccine. Repertoires were generated with immunoSEQ multiplex PCR, while TCRdb's copy carries only in-frame clones and drops some. Of over 150,000 clones detected, 70% to 90% appear once; the ten largest clones hold about 4.5%. Sample: peripheral blood, taken 28 days after the second AZD1222 dose. The receptors originated from an adult who received the AZD1222 COVID-19 vaccine. Each CDR3 is given with its conserved first and last residue. The order of the fields is D gene, clone size, V gene, J gene, CDR3 DNA, CDR3 protein. The D gene is left open where the match is weak. Clone sizes are given selectively: once, few, many, or a class where the clone is expanded.

D gene: .
clone size: .
V gene: TRBV5-1
J gene: TRBJ2-7
CDR3 DNA: TGCGCCAGCAGCCAGCCCGGGACCCCCGAGCAGTACTTC
CDR3 protein: CASSQPGTPEQYF

D gene: .
clone size: .
V gene: TRBV15
J gene: TRBJ1-1
CDR3 DNA: TGTGCCACCAGCAAAACAGGGTTGAACACTGAAGCTTTCTTT
CDR3 protein: CATSKTGLNTEAFF

D gene: .
clone size: .
V gene: TRBV19
J gene: TRBJ1-5
CDR3 DNA: TGTGCCAGTAGAAACGACAGGTCCACTCAGCCCCAGCATTTT
CDR3 protein: CASRNDRSTQPQHF

D gene: .
clone size: .
V gene: TRBV30
J gene: TRBJ1-1
CDR3 DNA: TGTGCCTGGAGCCACGACACTTTCACTGAAGCTTTCTTT
CDR3 protein: CAWSHDTFTEAFF

D gene: .
clone size: .
V gene: TRBV7-9
J gene: TRBJ1-2
CDR3 DNA: TGTGCCAGCACCCACGGAGGCTCTAACTATGGCTACACCTTC
CDR3 protein: CASTHGGSNYGYTF

D gene: .
clone size: once
V gene: TRBV7-2
J gene: TRBJ1-4
CDR3 DNA: TGTGCCAGCAGCCCCGTCCTTCAGGGTGAAAAACTGTTTTTT
CDR3 protein: CASSPVLQGEKLFF

D gene: .
clone size: .
V gene: TRBV5-1
J gene: TRBJ2-1
CDR3 DNA: TGCGCCAGCAGCTTTCCGACCGCCCGACTCAATGAGCAGTTCTTC
CDR3 protein: CASSFPTARLNEQFF

D gene: .
clone size: few
V gene: TRBV5-8
J gene: TRBJ1-2
CDR3 DNA: TGTGCCAGCAGACTGACAGGACACTATGGCTACACCTTC
CDR3 protein: CASRLTGHYGYTF

D gene: .
clone size: .
V gene: TRBV4-2
J gene: TRBJ2-3
CDR3 DNA: TGTGCCAGCAGCCAAGAGTTGGACAGAAGAGGAGATACGCAGTATTTT
CDR3 protein: CASSQELDRRGDTQYF

D gene: TRBD2
clone size: .
V gene: TRBV27
J gene: TRBJ2-3
CDR3 DNA: TGTGCCAGCAGTTTAACCGGGAGGACAGATACGCAGTATTTT
CDR3 protein: CASSLTGRTDTQYF

D gene: .
clone size: .
V gene: TRBV18
J gene: TRBJ1-1
CDR3 DNA: TGTGCCAGCTCACCACCGGGGTCTTCGAACACTGAAGCTTTCTTT
CDR3 protein: CASSPPGSSNTEAFF

D gene: .
clone size: once
V gene: TRBV7-2
J gene: TRBJ2-3
CDR3 DNA: TGTGCCAGCAGCTTATTCTCCACTGGCCTTGCTGATACGCAGTATTTT
CDR3 protein: CASSLFSTGLADTQYF

D gene: .
clone size: .
V gene: TRBV11-1
J gene: TRBJ1-6
CDR3 DNA: TGTGCCAGCAGCTTAGGCAATTTGATCCTCCACTTT
CDR3 protein: CASSLGNLILHF

D gene: TRBD1
clone size: .
V gene: TRBV10-3
J gene: TRBJ2-2
CDR3 DNA: TGTGCCATCGCGGGACAGGAGATCACCGGGGAGCTGTTTTTT
CDR3 protein: CAIAGQEITGELFF

D gene: TRBD1
clone size: .
V gene: TRBV5-1
J gene: TRBJ2-2
CDR3 DNA: TGCGCCAGCAGCCCACTGACAGGGGTTGCCGGGGAGCTGTTTTTT
CDR3 protein: CASSPLTGVAGELFF

D gene: .
clone size: .
V gene: TRBV6-5
J gene: TRBJ1-3
CDR3 DNA: TGTGCCAGCAGTTCTGTTTTGGGGGTGGGAGGAAACACCATATATTTT
CDR3 protein: CASSSVLGVGGNTIYF

D gene: .
clone size: .
V gene: TRBV12-3/TRBV12-4
J gene: TRBJ1-1
CDR3 DNA: TGTGCCAGCAGCCGACGTTTAGGGGCTGAAGCTTTCTTT
CDR3 protein: CASSRRLGAEAFF

D gene: .
clone size: .
V gene: TRBV27
J gene: TRBJ1-2
CDR3 DNA: TGTGCCAGCAGGCCGACAGCTAACTATGGCTACACCTTC
CDR3 protein: CASRPTANYGYTF

D gene: TRBD2
clone size: .
V gene: TRBV27
J gene: TRBJ2-3
CDR3 DNA: TGTGCCAGCAGTCAACCCCGAGGACTAGCGGGGGGCACAGATACGCAGTATTTT
CDR3 protein: CASSQPRGLAGGTDTQYF

D gene: TRBD1
clone size: .
V gene: TRBV4-3
J gene: TRBJ1-1
CDR3 DNA: TGCGCCAGCAGCCAATTGGGACAGGTAGCTTTCTTT
CDR3 protein: CASSQLGQVAFF

D gene: .
clone size: .
V gene: TRBV6-5
J gene: TRBJ1-2
CDR3 DNA: TGTGCCAGCGGGACTTGGGCTAGTAGCTATGGCTACACCTTC
CDR3 protein: CASGTWASSYGYTF

D gene: TRBD1
clone size: .
V gene: TRBV10-3
J gene: TRBJ1-3
CDR3 DNA: TGTGCCATCAGTGGGGGGACAGCTGGAAACACCATATATTTT
CDR3 protein: CAISGGTAGNTIYF

D gene: .
clone size: .
V gene: TRBV7-7
J gene: TRBJ2-3
CDR3 DNA: TGTGCCAGCAGCGCGCTAGGAATAGATACGCAGTATTTT
CDR3 protein: CASSALGIDTQYF

D gene: .
clone size: .
V gene: TRBV12-5
J gene: TRBJ1-1
CDR3 DNA: TGTGCTAGTGGTTTAAGGAGTTCCACTGAAGCTTTCTTT
CDR3 protein: CASGLRSSTEAFF

D gene: .
clone size: .
V gene: TRBV5-8
J gene: TRBJ1-6
CDR3 DNA: TGTGCCAGCAGCTTCAGGGTCGTCAATTCACCCCTCCACTTT
CDR3 protein: CASSFRVVNSPLHF

D gene: TRBD1
clone size: .
V gene: TRBV7-9
J gene: TRBJ2-2
CDR3 DNA: TGTGCCAGCAGCATGAACAGGGGACACACCGGGGAGCTGTTTTTT
CDR3 protein: CASSMNRGHTGELFF